The rows below give T cell receptor beta chains drawn from one sample of a study of graft-versus-host responses after intestinal transplantation. Clones were sequenced by immunoSEQ multiplex PCR, and TCRdb holds only the in-frame ones, with some missing. The sample carries some 14,000 clones, 33% recorded once. The specimen comprised alloreactive CD8+ T cells from a mixed lymphocyte reaction culture, sampled before intestinal transplant. Every receptor here comes from a human patient who received an intestinal transplant. CDR3s include the opening cysteine and the closing phenylalanine or tryptophan. D genes are given only for firm matches. Not all rows give a size; the values are once, few, many and, for expanded clones, a class.

J: TRBJ1-2
V: TRBV6-5
length: 14
D: .
size: few
DNA: TGTGCCAGCACTGGGGGCCTTGTAAGCTATGGCTACACCTTC
CDR3: CASTGGLVSYGYTF

J: TRBJ2-2
V: TRBV11-3
length: 15
D: .
size: .
DNA: TGTGCCAGCAGCTCCCGGGGGGCAGACACCGGGGAGCTGTTTTTT
CDR3: CASSSRGADTGELFF

J: TRBJ2-7
V: TRBV19
length: 12
D: .
size: few
DNA: TGTGCCAGTAATCTCCCCGGCTACGAGCAGTACTTC
CDR3: CASNLPGYEQYF

J: TRBJ1-2
V: TRBV29-1
length: 11
D: TRBD1
size: few
DNA: TGCAGCGTCGAGGGACAGCAGGGCTACACCTTC
CDR3: CSVEGQQGYTF

J: TRBJ2-3
V: TRBV6-1
length: 14
D: TRBD2
size: .
DNA: TGTGCCAGCCCTAGCGGGGGGCCAATAAATACGCAGTATTTT
CDR3: CASPSGGPINTQYF

J: TRBJ2-2
V: TRBV19
length: 14
D: .
size: few
DNA: TGTGCCAGTAGTGGCACAGGGTACCCCGGGGAGCTGTTTTTT
CDR3: CASSGTGYPGELFF

J: TRBJ2-7
V: TRBV6-1
length: 13
D: .
size: .
DNA: TGTGCCAGCATCGGGACATCCTACTACGAGCAGTACTTC
CDR3: CASIGTSYYEQYF

J: TRBJ2-2
V: TRBV18
length: 16
D: .
size: .
DNA: TGTGCCAGCTCACCTGTGCCGGGAGCGGGCACCGGGGAGCTGTTTTTT
CDR3: CASSPVPGAGTGELFF

J: TRBJ2-3
V: TRBV11-2
length: 14
D: .
size: once
DNA: TGTGCCAGCAGCTCCTTCGAGACGGGTGATACGCAGTATTTT
CDR3: CASSSFETGDTQYF

J: TRBJ2-1
V: TRBV4-3
length: 15
D: TRBD1
size: few
DNA: TGCGCCAGCAGCCTAGGGACAGGGGTCGGCAATGAGCAGTTCTTC
CDR3: CASSLGTGVGNEQFF

J: TRBJ2-7
V: TRBV19
length: 12
D: .
size: .
DNA: TGTGCCAGTAGTTCAGCGAGGTACGAGCAGTACTTC
CDR3: CASSSARYEQYF

J: TRBJ1-2
V: TRBV15
length: 14
D: .
size: few
DNA: TGTGCCACCAGCCCCCAGCGGACTGGCTATGGCTACACCTTC
CDR3: CATSPQRTGYGYTF

J: TRBJ2-2
V: TRBV12-5
length: 15
D: .
size: .
DNA: TGTGCTAGCTCAGCAGGACACACTAACACCGGGGAGCTGTTTTTT
CDR3: CASSAGHTNTGELFF

J: TRBJ1-1
V: TRBV7-9
length: 15
D: .
size: .
DNA: TGTGCCAGCAGCTTAGCGGGGGCTCGGGACACTGAAGCTTTCTTT
CDR3: CASSLAGARDTEAFF

J: TRBJ1-1
V: TRBV19
length: 13
D: .
size: .
DNA: TGTGCCAGGAGACTGGCGCTGAACACTGAAGCTTTCTTT
CDR3: CARRLALNTEAFF

J: TRBJ2-4
V: TRBV18
length: 13
D: .
size: .
DNA: TGTGCCAGCTCACCACCTCCGGGAAACATTCAGTACTTC
CDR3: CASSPPPGNIQYF

J: TRBJ2-7
V: TRBV7-8
length: 13
D: TRBD2
size: .
DNA: TGTGCCAGCACCCTCGGGGGGGGCTACGAGCAGTACTTC
CDR3: CASTLGGGYEQYF

J: TRBJ2-1
V: TRBV4-1
length: 16
D: TRBD2
size: .
DNA: TGCGCCAGCAGCCACCCCTCGACTAGCGGGGGGGCCGAGGGGTTCTTC
CDR3: CASSHPSTSGGAEGFF

J: TRBJ2-1
V: TRBV5-1
length: 15
D: .
size: .
DNA: TGCGCCAGCAGCGAAAGTCGTGTCCAGGGGTATGAGCAGTTCTTC
CDR3: CASSESRVQGYEQFF

J: TRBJ1-1
V: TRBV15
length: 16
D: .
size: .
DNA: TGTGCCACCAGCAGAGGTCGGCAGGGAATGAACACTGAAGCTTTCTTT
CDR3: CATSRGRQGMNTEAFF

J: TRBJ2-7
V: TRBV6-5
length: 15
D: .
size: few
DNA: TGTGCCAGCAGCCTCGGGGACTCCGTCTCCTACGAGCAGTACTTC
CDR3: CASSLGDSVSYEQYF

J: TRBJ2-5
V: TRBV9
length: 16
D: TRBD2
size: few
DNA: TGTGCCAGCAGCGTTGGTTTAGCGGGGGGGCTAGAGACCCAGTACTTC
CDR3: CASSVGLAGGLETQYF

J: TRBJ2-2
V: TRBV27
length: 16
D: TRBD2
size: few
DNA: TGTGCCAGCAGTTTAGGGGCTAGCGGGGCCACCGGGGAGCTGTTTTTT
CDR3: CASSLGASGATGELFF

J: TRBJ2-1
V: TRBV11-3
length: 16
D: TRBD2
size: .
DNA: TGTGCCAGCAGTCTTCCAGCGGGGGGCTTTAACAATGAGCAGTTCTTC
CDR3: CASSLPAGGFNNEQFF

J: TRBJ1-2
V: TRBV19
length: 16
D: TRBD1
size: .
DNA: TGTGCCAGTAGTATAAGACAGGGGAGGGCTAACTATGGCTACACCTTC
CDR3: CASSIRQGRANYGYTF

J: TRBJ1-1
V: TRBV30
length: 12
D: TRBD1
size: .
DNA: TGTGCCTGGACAGGGGGCGGAACTGAAGCTTTCTTT
CDR3: CAWTGGGTEAFF

J: TRBJ2-7
V: TRBV5-1
length: 16
D: .
size: few
DNA: TGCGCCAGCATATTCTTGACCCCAGGGCATCCCTACGAGCAGTACTTC
CDR3: CASIFLTPGHPYEQYF

J: TRBJ2-2
V: TRBV4-3
length: 15
D: TRBD1
size: .
DNA: TGCGCCAGCAGCCAAGGACAGGGGGCTACCGGGGAGCTGTTTTTT
CDR3: CASSQGQGATGELFF

J: TRBJ2-1
V: TRBV18
length: 14
D: .
size: .
DNA: TGTGCCAGCTCACCACCCGACACCTTCAATGAGCAGTTCTTC
CDR3: CASSPPDTFNEQFF

J: TRBJ1-1
V: TRBV11-2
length: 14
D: TRBD1
size: .
DNA: TGTGCCAGCAGCCCCTGGACAGGGGGATGGGAAGCTTTCTTT
CDR3: CASSPWTGGWEAFF

J: TRBJ1-1
V: TRBV30
length: 14
D: TRBD1
size: .
DNA: TGTGCCTGGGCCCGACAGGGCTTGAACACTGAAGCTTTCTTT
CDR3: CAWARQGLNTEAFF

J: TRBJ2-7
V: TRBV27
length: 14
D: .
size: .
DNA: TGTGCCAGCAGTAAAACAGGGGACTGGGACGAGCAGTACTTC
CDR3: CASSKTGDWDEQYF

J: TRBJ2-3
V: TRBV27
length: 14
D: TRBD1
size: few
DNA: TGTGCCAGCAGTTCCAGGGGGCTGACAGATACGCAGTATTTT
CDR3: CASSSRGLTDTQYF

J: TRBJ2-6
V: TRBV9
length: 14
D: .
size: .
DNA: TGTGCCAGCAGCGCAGGGTCCGGGGCCAACGTCCTGACTTTC
CDR3: CASSAGSGANVLTF

J: TRBJ2-2
V: TRBV4-3
length: 15
D: .
size: .
DNA: TGCGCCAGCAGCCAAGATTCCAGGGGGGCCGGGGAGCTGTTTTTT
CDR3: CASSQDSRGAGELFF

J: TRBJ2-7
V: TRBV4-3
length: 15
D: .
size: .
DNA: TGCGCCAGCAGCCAAGATAGCAGGGTGGACTACGAGCAGTACTTC
CDR3: CASSQDSRVDYEQYF

J: TRBJ2-4
V: TRBV13
length: 16
D: TRBD2
size: few
DNA: TGTGCCAGCAGCTTAGGCGGGGGGGCAGCCAAAAACATTCAGTACTTC
CDR3: CASSLGGGAAKNIQYF

J: TRBJ1-1
V: TRBV4-2
length: 14
D: TRBD1
size: few
DNA: TGTGCCAGCAGCCAAGCACAGGGGGCGGTGGCAGCTTTCTTT
CDR3: CASSQAQGAVAAFF

J: TRBJ2-1
V: TRBV4-1
length: 14
D: TRBD1
size: few
DNA: TGCGCCAGCAGCGCCGCCGGGACAGGGACTGAGCAGTTCTTC
CDR3: CASSAAGTGTEQFF

J: TRBJ2-2
V: TRBV4-3
length: 15
D: TRBD1
size: once
DNA: TGCGCCAGCAGCCAAGGGACAGGGAATACCGGGGAGCTGTTTTTT
CDR3: CASSQGTGNTGELFF

J: TRBJ1-5
V: TRBV27
length: 13
D: .
size: .
DNA: TGTGCCAGCAGTGAATCAGGGAATCAGCCCCAGCATTTT
CDR3: CASSESGNQPQHF

J: TRBJ1-1
V: TRBV6-1
length: 13
D: .
size: .
DNA: TGTGCCAGCAGGGGGGGAGGGATCGCTGAAGCTTTCTTT
CDR3: CASRGGGIAEAFF

J: TRBJ1-1
V: TRBV11-3
length: 15
D: .
size: few
DNA: TGTGCCAGCAGCATTCTCCAGGGGTCCCTCACTGAAGCTTTCTTT
CDR3: CASSILQGSLTEAFF

J: TRBJ2-3
V: TRBV4-3
length: 15
D: .
size: .
DNA: TGCGCCAGCAGCCAAGTAGCGGACAGCACAGATACGCAGTATTTT
CDR3: CASSQVADSTDTQYF

J: TRBJ2-5
V: TRBV4-1
length: 17
D: .
size: .
DNA: TGCGCCAGCAGCCAAGGATCGGTTATCGGGTTGACGGAGACCCAGTACTTC
CDR3: CASSQGSVIGLTETQYF

J: TRBJ2-1
V: TRBV7-6
length: 12
D: .
size: few
DNA: TGTGCCAGCAGCTTTGCAGGGGTGGGGCAGTTCTTC
CDR3: CASSFAGVGQFF

J: TRBJ1-1
V: TRBV6-1
length: 12
D: TRBD1
size: few
DNA: TGTGCCAGCAGTGGGCTGACAGGGGAAGCTTTCTTT
CDR3: CASSGLTGEAFF

J: TRBJ1-1
V: TRBV27
length: 14
D: .
size: .
DNA: TGTGCCAGCAGTCCGATTATTAGGAACACTGAAGCTTTCTTT
CDR3: CASSPIIRNTEAFF

J: TRBJ2-7
V: TRBV6-5
length: 15
D: .
size: few
DNA: TGTGCCAGCAGTTACTGGTGGGGGGTTTCGTACGAGCAGTACTTC
CDR3: CASSYWWGVSYEQYF

J: TRBJ2-7
V: TRBV30
length: 13
D: .
size: .
DNA: TGTGCCTGTACTGCCCCGGACTCTTACGAGCAGTACTTC
CDR3: CACTAPDSYEQYF

J: TRBJ1-1
V: TRBV10-3
length: 14
D: .
size: medium-sized
DNA: TGTGCCATCAGTGGGCGGGAGGGGGACACTGAAGCTTTCTTT
CDR3: CAISGREGDTEAFF

J: TRBJ2-1
V: TRBV11-3
length: 12
D: .
size: .
DNA: TGTGCCAGCAGCTACGGAGGGGGCGAGCAGTTCTTC
CDR3: CASSYGGGEQFF

J: TRBJ1-1
V: TRBV29-1
length: 13
D: TRBD1
size: .
DNA: TGCAGCGTTGAAAAGGGACAGGGAAGAACAGCTTTCTTT
CDR3: CSVEKGQGRTAFF

J: TRBJ1-5
V: TRBV4-3
length: 13
D: .
size: few
DNA: TGCGCCAGCAGCCAAGACCGTTATCAGCCCCAGCATTTT
CDR3: CASSQDRYQPQHF

J: TRBJ1-1
V: TRBV6-9
length: 17
D: TRBD1
size: .
DNA: TGTGCCAGCAGTTATTCGGACAGGGTGGGAACTTACACTGAAGCTTTCTTT
CDR3: CASSYSDRVGTYTEAFF

J: TRBJ2-3
V: TRBV18
length: 18
D: .
size: .
DNA: TGTGCCAGCTCACCCAACCAAAGCGACAGCCTACGGCCAGATACGCAGTATTTT
CDR3: CASSPNQSDSLRPDTQYF

J: TRBJ1-2
V: TRBV19
length: 11
D: .
size: few
DNA: TGTGCCAGTAGTCAGGGCTATGGCTACACCTTC
CDR3: CASSQGYGYTF